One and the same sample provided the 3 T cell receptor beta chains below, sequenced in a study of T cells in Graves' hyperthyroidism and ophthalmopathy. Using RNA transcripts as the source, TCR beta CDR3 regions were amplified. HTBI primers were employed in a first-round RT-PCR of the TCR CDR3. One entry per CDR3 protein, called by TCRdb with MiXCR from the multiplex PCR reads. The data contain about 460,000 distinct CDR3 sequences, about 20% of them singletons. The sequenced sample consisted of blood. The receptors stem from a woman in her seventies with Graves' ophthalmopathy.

As DNA, the CDR3 is TGTGCCAGCTCACCATTCGGGGTGGGCGAGCAGTACTTC. Its protein product is CASSPFGVGEQYF. The chain links TRBV18 to TRBJ2-7; maybe TRBD2 (5 bases). This CDR3 has 13 amino acids. The germline V gene has CDR1 KGHSH and CDR2 LQKENI. Trimming left V 2 bases short and J 6 bases short, with 11 bases between.

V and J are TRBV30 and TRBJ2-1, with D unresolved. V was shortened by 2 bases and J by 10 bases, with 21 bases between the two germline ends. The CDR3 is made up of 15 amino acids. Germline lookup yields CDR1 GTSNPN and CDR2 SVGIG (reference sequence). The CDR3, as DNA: TGTGCCTGGAGTATGGGTAGTGGCAATTTAGGGGAGCAGTTCTTC. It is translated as CAWSMGSGNLGEQFF.

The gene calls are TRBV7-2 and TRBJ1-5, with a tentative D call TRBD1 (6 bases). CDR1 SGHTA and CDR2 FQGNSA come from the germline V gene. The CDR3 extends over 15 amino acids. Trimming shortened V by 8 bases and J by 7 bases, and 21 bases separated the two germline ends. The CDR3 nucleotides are TGTGCCAGCTCACCACAGCAGGGGATAGGACAGCCCCAGCATTTT. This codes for CASSPQQGIGQPQHF.